This T cell receptor beta chain was sequenced in a study of blood T cell repertoires in COVID-19. Study as a whole: Acute and convalescent COVID-19 specimens originated in the United States, Italy and Spain. PBMCs, B-cell-depleted T cells, or T cells were the source of the cDNA or gDNA that made up the material.

CDR1 is SGHTA, CDR2 FQGNSA, per germline. This CDR3 spans 13 amino acids. V trimming: 4 bases; J trimming: 5 bases; junction bases outside the gene matches: 4. Per the original methods: Estimation of nucleated cell counts was performed using reference gene primer amplification. The repertoire was sequenced with immunoSEQ multiplex PCR; TCRdb's copy has only in-frame clones and lacks some. V, J and clone size reflect that table, while D and trimming were determined from the DNA. The profile shows some 150,000 clones, around four fifths of them singletons. The TCR comes from a human donor in a cohort sampled during active COVID-19. Material for sequencing was peripheral blood. J is TRBJ2-5 and V is TRBV7-2, with 7 bases lining up with TRBD2. The CDR3 DNA follows: TGTGCCAGCAGCTCCCTCGGGGGGGAGACCCAGTACTTC. Residues: CASSSLGGETQYF.